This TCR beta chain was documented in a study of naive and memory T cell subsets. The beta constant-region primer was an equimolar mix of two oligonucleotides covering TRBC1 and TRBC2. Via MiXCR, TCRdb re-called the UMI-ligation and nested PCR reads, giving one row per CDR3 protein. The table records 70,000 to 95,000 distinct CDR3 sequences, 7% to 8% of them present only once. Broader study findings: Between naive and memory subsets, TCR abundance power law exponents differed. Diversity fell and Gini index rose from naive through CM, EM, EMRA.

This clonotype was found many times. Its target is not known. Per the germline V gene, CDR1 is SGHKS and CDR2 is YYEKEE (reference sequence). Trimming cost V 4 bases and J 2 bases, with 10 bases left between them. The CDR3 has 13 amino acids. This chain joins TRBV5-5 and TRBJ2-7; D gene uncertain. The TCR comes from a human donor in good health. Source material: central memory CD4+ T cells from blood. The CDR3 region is CASSPTGPYEQYF. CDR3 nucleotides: TGTGCCAGCAGCCCGACCGGTCCCTACGAGCAGTACTTC.